The clone carrying this T cell receptor beta chain was observed a few times. What it binds is unknown. The CDR3 length is 15 residues. The V end was cut by 4 bases, the J end by 6 bases, with 15 bases between. Germline loops: CDR1 KGHDR, CDR2 SFDVKD. This record belongs to a study of post-analysis software for immune sequencing data. Study information: Multiple sclerosis in the patients followed relapsing-remitting, secondary progressive and progressive-relapsing courses.

Study-level points and caveats: Elevated frequency relative to controls characterized several TRBV segments in patients, TRBV5-6, TRBV5-1 and TRBV20-1 among them. F-measure co-clustering was strong for batch-matched samples. Controls showed significantly higher normalized Chao1 diversity than did multiple sclerosis patients.

Libraries were made from TCR beta cDNA, and they carried unique molecular identifiers. T cells numbering about 0.9 to 11 million yielded cDNA molecules that totaled roughly 0.5 million. TCRdb processed the PCR reads anew with MiXCR; each CDR3 protein has one entry. Among 600,000 to 700,000 distinct CDR3 sequences, roughly three fifths were seen once, and the ten largest hold 11%. Material: blood. V and J are TRBV24-1 and TRBJ2-1; D may be TRBD1 (5 bases). The sequence was obtained from a girl aged 2-9 years with multiple sclerosis. The CDR3 here is CATSDPQDITNEQFF. CDR3 DNA: TGTGCCACCAGTGACCCACAGGACATCACCAATGAGCAGTTCTTC.